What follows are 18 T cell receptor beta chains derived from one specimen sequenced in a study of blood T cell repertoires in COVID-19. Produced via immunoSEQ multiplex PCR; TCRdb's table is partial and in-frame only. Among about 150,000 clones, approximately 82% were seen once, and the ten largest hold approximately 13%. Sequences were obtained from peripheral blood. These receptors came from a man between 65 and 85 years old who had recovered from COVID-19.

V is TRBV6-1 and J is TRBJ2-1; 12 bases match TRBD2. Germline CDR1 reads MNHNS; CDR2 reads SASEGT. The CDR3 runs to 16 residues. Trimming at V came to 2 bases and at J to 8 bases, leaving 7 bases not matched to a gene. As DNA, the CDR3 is TGTGCCAGCAGTGAACTGAGTCCTAGCGGGAGGGATGAGCAGTTCTTC. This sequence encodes CASSELSPSGRDEQFF.

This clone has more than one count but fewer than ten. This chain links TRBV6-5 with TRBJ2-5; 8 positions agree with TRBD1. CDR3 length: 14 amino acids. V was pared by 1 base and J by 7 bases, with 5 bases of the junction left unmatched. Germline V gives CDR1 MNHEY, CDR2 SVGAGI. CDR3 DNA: TGTGCCAGCAGTTACTTCCAGGGGGCTGGGACCCAGTACTTC. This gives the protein CASSYFQGAGTQYF.

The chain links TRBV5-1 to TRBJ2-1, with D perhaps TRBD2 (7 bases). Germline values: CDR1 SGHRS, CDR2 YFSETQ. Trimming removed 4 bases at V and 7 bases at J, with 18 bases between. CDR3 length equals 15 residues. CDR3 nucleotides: TGCGCCAGCAGCCCTTTCAGGGGAGGGGGAAATGAGCAGTTCTTC. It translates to CASSPFRGGGNEQFF.

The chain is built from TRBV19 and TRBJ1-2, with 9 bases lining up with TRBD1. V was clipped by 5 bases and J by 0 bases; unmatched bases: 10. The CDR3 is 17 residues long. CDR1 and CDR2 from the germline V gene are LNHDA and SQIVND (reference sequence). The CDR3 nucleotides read TGTGCCAGTAGTTCCCTCCCGGGACAGGGAGCTAACTATGGCTACACCTTC. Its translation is CASSSLPGQGANYGYTF.

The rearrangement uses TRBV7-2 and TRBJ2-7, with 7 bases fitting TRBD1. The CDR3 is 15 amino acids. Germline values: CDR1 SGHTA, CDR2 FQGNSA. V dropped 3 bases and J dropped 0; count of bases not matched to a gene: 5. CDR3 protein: CASSFAGTVSYEQYF. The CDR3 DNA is TGTGCCAGCAGCTTCGCCGGGACAGTCTCCTACGAGCAGTACTTC. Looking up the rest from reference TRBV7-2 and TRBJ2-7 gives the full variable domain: GAGVSQSPSNKVTEKGKDVELRCDPISGHTALYWYRQSLGQGLEFLIYFQGNSAPDKSGLPSDRFSAERTGGSVSTLTIQRTQQEDSAVYLCASSFAGTVSYEQYFGPGTRLTVT.

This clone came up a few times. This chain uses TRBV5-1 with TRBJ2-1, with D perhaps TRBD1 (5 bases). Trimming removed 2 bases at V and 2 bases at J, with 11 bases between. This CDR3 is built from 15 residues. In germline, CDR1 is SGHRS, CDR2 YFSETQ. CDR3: CASSLLAGPYNEQFF. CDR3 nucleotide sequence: TGCGCCAGCAGCTTATTGGCAGGGCCCTACAATGAGCAGTTCTTC. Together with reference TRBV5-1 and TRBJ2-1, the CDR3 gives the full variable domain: KAGVTQTPRYLIKTRGQQVTLSCSPISGHRSVSWYQQTPGQGLQFLFEYFSETQRNKGNFPGRFSGRQFSNSRSEMNVSTLELGDSALYLCASSLLAGPYNEQFFGPGTRLTVL.

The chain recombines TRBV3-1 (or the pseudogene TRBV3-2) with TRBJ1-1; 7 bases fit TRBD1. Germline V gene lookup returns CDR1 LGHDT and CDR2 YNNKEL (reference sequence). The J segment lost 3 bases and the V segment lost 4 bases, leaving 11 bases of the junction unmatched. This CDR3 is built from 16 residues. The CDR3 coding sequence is TGTGCCAGCAGCCCCCACCGGGGCCAGGGGGACACTGAAGCTTTCTTT. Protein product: CASSPHRGQGDTEAFF.

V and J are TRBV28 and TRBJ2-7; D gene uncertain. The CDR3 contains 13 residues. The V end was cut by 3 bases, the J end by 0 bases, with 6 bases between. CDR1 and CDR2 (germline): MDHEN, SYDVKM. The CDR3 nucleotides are TGTGCCAGCAGTTTCTCTAGCTCCTACGAGCAGTACTTC. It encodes CASSFSSSYEQYF.

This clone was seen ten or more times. CDR3 protein: CSAGVAEQFF. CDR3 sequence (DNA): TGCAGTGCTGGGGTAGCGGAGCAGTTCTTC. This sequence joins TRBV20-1 and TRBJ2-1; D might be TRBD2 (5 bases). Germline loops: CDR1 DFQATT, CDR2 SNEGSKA (reference sequence). The ends were cut back, 5 bases at V and 10 bases at J, with 9 bases in the middle. The CDR3 spans 10 residues.

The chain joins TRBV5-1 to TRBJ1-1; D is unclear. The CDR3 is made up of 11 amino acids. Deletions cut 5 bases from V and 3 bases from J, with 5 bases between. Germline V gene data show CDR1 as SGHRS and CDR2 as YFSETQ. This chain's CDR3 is CASRADTEAFF. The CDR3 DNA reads TGCGCCAGCAGGGCGGACACTGAAGCTTTCTTT.

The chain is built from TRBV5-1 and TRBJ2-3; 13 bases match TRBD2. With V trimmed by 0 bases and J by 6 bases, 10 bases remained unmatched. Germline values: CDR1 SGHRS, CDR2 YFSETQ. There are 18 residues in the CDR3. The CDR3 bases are TGCGCCAGCAGCTTGGCCCTAACGACTAGCGGGAGGATTGATACGCAGTATTTT. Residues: CASSLALTTSGRIDTQYF.

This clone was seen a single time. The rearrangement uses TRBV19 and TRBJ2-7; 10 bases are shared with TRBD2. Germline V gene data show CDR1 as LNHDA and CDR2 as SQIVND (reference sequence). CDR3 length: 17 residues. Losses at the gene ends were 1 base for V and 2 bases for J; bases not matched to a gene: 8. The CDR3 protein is CASSIVASGSRPYEQYF. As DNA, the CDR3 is TGTGCCAGTAGTATAGTAGCTAGCGGGAGTCGACCCTACGAGCAGTACTTC. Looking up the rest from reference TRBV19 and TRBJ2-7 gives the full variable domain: DGGITQSPKYLFRKEGQNVTLSCEQNLNHDAMYWYRQDPGQGLRLIYYSQIVNDFQKGDIAEGYSVSREKKESFPLTVTSAQKNPTAFYLCASSIVASGSRPYEQYFGPGTRLTVT.

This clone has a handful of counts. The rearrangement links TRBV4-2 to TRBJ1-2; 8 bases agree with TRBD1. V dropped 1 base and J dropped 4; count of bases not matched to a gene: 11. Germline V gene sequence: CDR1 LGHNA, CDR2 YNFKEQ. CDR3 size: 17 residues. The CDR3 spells CASSQGWLDRDSYGYTF. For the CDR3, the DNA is TGTGCCAGCAGCCAAGGCTGGCTGGACAGGGACTCCTATGGCTACACCTTC.

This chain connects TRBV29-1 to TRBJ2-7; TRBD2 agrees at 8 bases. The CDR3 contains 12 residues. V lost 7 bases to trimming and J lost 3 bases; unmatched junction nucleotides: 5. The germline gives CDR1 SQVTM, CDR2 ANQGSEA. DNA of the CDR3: TGCAGCGCTGGGGCGGGAGGCTACGAGCAGTACTTC. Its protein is CSAGAGGYEQYF.

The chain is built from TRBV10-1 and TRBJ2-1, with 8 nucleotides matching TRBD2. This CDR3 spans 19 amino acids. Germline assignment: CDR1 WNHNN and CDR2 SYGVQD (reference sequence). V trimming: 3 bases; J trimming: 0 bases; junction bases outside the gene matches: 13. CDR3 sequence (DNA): TGCGCCAGCAGTGACCGACAGTTAGCGGGGTCCAGCTCCTACAATGAGCAGTTCTTC. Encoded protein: CASSDRQLAGSSSYNEQFF.

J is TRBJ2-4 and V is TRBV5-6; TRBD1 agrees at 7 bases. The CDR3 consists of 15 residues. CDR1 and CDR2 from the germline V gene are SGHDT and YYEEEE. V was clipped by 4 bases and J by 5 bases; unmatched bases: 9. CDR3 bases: TGTGCCAGCAGCAACAGACAGGGTATGGAAAACATTCAGTACTTC. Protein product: CASSNRQGMENIQYF.

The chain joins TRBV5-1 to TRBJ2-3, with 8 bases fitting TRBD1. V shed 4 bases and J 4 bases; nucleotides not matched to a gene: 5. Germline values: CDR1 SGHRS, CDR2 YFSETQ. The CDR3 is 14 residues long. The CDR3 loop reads CASSPDREPDTQYF. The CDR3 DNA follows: TGCGCCAGCAGCCCGGACAGGGAGCCAGATACGCAGTATTTT.

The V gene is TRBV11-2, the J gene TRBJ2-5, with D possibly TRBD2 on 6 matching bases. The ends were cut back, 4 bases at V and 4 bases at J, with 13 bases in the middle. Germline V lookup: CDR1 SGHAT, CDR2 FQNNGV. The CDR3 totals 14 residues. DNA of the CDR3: TGTGCCAGCAGCTCCGGGACTGTCGTAGAGACCCAGTACTTC. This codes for CASSSGTVVETQYF. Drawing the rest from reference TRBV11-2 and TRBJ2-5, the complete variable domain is EAGVAQSPRYKIIEKRQSVAFWCNPISGHATLYWYQQILGQGPKLLIQFQNNGVVDDSQLPKDRFSAERLKGVDSTLKIQPAKLEDSAVYLCASSSGTVVETQYFGPGTRLLVL.